The 14 T cell receptor beta chains reported below all come from one sample, sequenced in a study of technical replicates of blood from several donors. Data came from immunoSEQ multiplex PCR; TCRdb stores just in-frame clones and leaves some out. The table shows 79,000 or so clones, with about nine tenths occurring only once. Sequenced: T cells isolated from PBMCs. The receptors here all came from a human donor in good health.

This chain connects TRBV19 to TRBJ1-1; 9 bases fit TRBD1. This CDR3 contains 14 residues. Per the germline V gene, CDR1 is LNHDA and CDR2 is SQIVND (reference sequence). The V segment lost 4 bases and the J segment 5 bases; nucleotides outside the gene matches: 5. The CDR3 loop is CASSKQGAGTEAFF. CDR3 bases: TGTGCCAGTAGTAAACAGGGGGCCGGTACTGAAGCTTTCTTT.

This chain links TRBV7-2 with TRBJ2-3, with D uncertain. Germline loops: CDR1 SGHTA, CDR2 FQGNSA. CDR3 length equals 13 residues. With 4 bases removed from V and 2 bases from J, the gap between germline ends came to 7 bases. The CDR3 DNA reads TGTGCCAGCAGCTCCCCAAACACAGATACGCAGTATTTT. Amino acid sequence: CASSSPNTDTQYF.

The chain recombines TRBV4-1 with TRBJ2-7; 7 nucleotides align to TRBD2. Unmatched junction bases numbered 6, after V lost 2 bases and J lost 2 bases. This CDR3 is built from 15 residues. Germline V gene sequence: CDR1 MGHRA, CDR2 YSYEKL. DNA for the CDR3: TGCGCCAGCAGCCAACCAAAAGCGGGAACCTACGAGCAGTACTTC. It is translated as CASSQPKAGTYEQYF.

The V call is TRBV28, the J call TRBJ1-5; no clear D. V lost 10 bases and J 6 bases, leaving 13 bases between the germline ends. This CDR3 is 12 amino acids long. Germline-derived CDR1 and CDR2 are MDHEN and SYDVKM. In DNA form, the CDR3 reads TGTGCCATCCAAGTACTAAGTCAGCCCCAGCATTTT. Protein: CAIQVLSQPQHF.

The chain has TRBV5-1 and TRBJ2-7; D is perhaps TRBD2 (6 bases). The CDR3 runs 14 residues. Germline V gene lookup returns CDR1 SGHRS and CDR2 YFSETQ. Trimming cost V 3 bases and J 3 bases, with 13 bases left between them. This CDR3 is CASSSGESHYEQYF. DNA of the CDR3: TGCGCCAGCAGCTCGGGGGAATCCCACTACGAGCAGTACTTC.

V is TRBV7-9 and J is TRBJ2-7; weak D call: TRBD1 (6 bases). The CDR3 sequence is 15 residues long. V lost 5 bases to trimming and J lost 2 bases, with 16 bases between them. The germline CDR1 and CDR2 sequences are SEHNR and FQNEAQ (reference sequence). CDR3 bases: TGTGCCAGCAGCCCCCGCTCAGGGGAGACCTACGAGCAGTACTTC. This gives the protein CASSPRSGETYEQYF.

This rearrangement joins TRBV7-6 to TRBJ1-4, with D maybe TRBD1 (6 bases). The CDR3 consists of 16 residues. Trimming cost V 2 bases and J 1 base, with 11 bases left between them. Germline CDR1 and CDR2: SGHVS and FNYEAQ. CDR3 loop: CASSLNRVGTNEKLFF. The CDR3 DNA reads TGTGCCAGCAGCTTAAACAGGGTGGGAACTAATGAAAAACTGTTTTTT.

This clone was seen only a few times. The rearrangement uses TRBV30 and TRBJ1-1; D not certain. The ends were cut back, 5 bases at V and 1 base at J, with 5 bases in the middle. The CDR3 totals 11 residues. CDR1 is GTSNPN, CDR2 SVGIG, per germline (reference sequence). Here the CDR3 reads CAWVQNTEAFF. The CDR3, as DNA: TGTGCCTGGGTCCAGAACACTGAAGCTTTCTTT.

This clone was recorded once. The V and J genes are TRBV7-9 and TRBJ2-1; 11 nucleotides agree with TRBD2. Per germline, CDR1 SEHNR and CDR2 FQNEAQ (reference sequence). V shed 4 bases and J 6 bases; nucleotides not matched to a gene: 5. This CDR3 is built from 15 residues. Here the CDR3 reads CASSSWTSGSNEQFF. In DNA form, the CDR3 reads TGTGCCAGCAGCTCGTGGACTAGCGGGTCCAATGAGCAGTTCTTC. Supplemented by reference TRBV7-9 and TRBJ2-1, the full variable domain reads DTGVSQNPRHKITKRGQNVTFRCDPISEHNRLYWYRQTLGQGPEFLTYFQNEAQLEKSRLLSDRFSAERPKGSFSTLEIQRTEQGDSAMYLCASSSWTSGSNEQFFGPGTRLTVL.

The V gene is TRBV7-9, the J gene TRBJ1-5; D is ambiguous. The CDR3 contains 14 residues. Between the trimmed V and J ends, which lost 4 bases and 3 bases, there was a span of 10 bases. The germline V gene encodes CDR1 SEHNR and CDR2 FQNEAQ (reference sequence). The CDR3 sequence is CASSSTRNNQPQHF. CDR3 DNA: TGTGCCAGCAGCTCGACAAGGAACAATCAGCCCCAGCATTTT.

The J gene is TRBJ2-2, the V gene TRBV6-1, with 8 bases matching TRBD1. The CDR3 consists of 15 residues. Losses at the gene ends were 1 base for V and 8 bases for J; bases not matched to a gene: 6. Germline-derived CDR1 and CDR2 are MNHNS and SASEGT. CDR3 DNA sequence: TGTGCCAGCAGTGAAGGACAGGGGATGAGAGGGGAGCTGTTTTTT. Translating it yields CASSEGQGMRGELFF.

As to this clone: The germline gene is not matched at one end of the junction; a read error may be the cause. The rearrangement uses TRBV6-1 and TRBJ1-5; D not resolved. The CDR3 has 13 residues. Germline lookup yields CDR1 MNHNS and CDR2 SASEGT. DNA for the CDR3: TGTGCCAGCAGTGAAGCGGGCCTTGACCCCGTGGATTTT. Amino acid sequence: CASSEAGLDPVDF.

As concerns this clone: Its ends do not fully match the called genes, so a read error is possible. This chain connects TRBV6-5 to TRBJ1-2, with TRBD1 matching over 7 bases. Germline V CDR1 and CDR2: MNHEY, SVGAGI. This CDR3 contains 12 residues. The DNA for the CDR3 is TGTGCCAGCAGATACTACAGGGGTGGCTACACCTTC. Its protein is CASRYYRGGYTF.

The chain carries TRBV5-1 and TRBJ2-3; a possible D gene is TRBD1 (6 bases). This CDR3 is 14 amino acids long. V was cut by 4 bases and J by 2 bases, with 11 bases left in between. The germline CDR1 and CDR2 sequences are SGHRS and YFSETQ. The CDR3 bases are TGCGCCAGCAGCACCGACAGGCTCACAGATACGCAGTATTTT. Protein: CASSTDRLTDTQYF.